This T cell receptor (beta chain) was retrieved from a study of T cell changes during pregnancy in multiple sclerosis. Assay used: immunoSEQ multiplex PCR; TCRdb lists only in-frame clones, some missing. This sample has about 61,000 clones, with more than 80% found just once. The CDR3 loop spans 13 amino acids. The junction had 7 bases not matched to a gene; V was cut back by 5 bases and J by 8 bases. Germline CDR1 and CDR2: MNHNY and SVGAGI (reference sequence). Sequencing used peripheral blood, obtained in the first trimester of pregnancy. This receptor was identified in a female donor in good health, enrolled as a control in a pregnancy study. This rearrangement joins TRBV6-6 to TRBJ1-2; 8 nucleotides align to TRBD1. CDR3 DNA sequence: TGTGCCAGCAGTCCCGGGACAGGAGCAGGCTACACCTTC. This encodes CASSPGTGAGYTF.